Presented here are 5 T cell receptor beta chains from one specimen sequenced in a study of regulatory and conventional T cells in RAG deficiency. Blood CD4+ CD25-low CD127-high conventional T cells supplied the genomic DNA template. TCRdb's table, derived via immunoSEQ multiplex PCR, lists solely in-frame clones and lacks some. This repertoire shows around 22,000 clones, approximately 93% found once; its top ten account for roughly 0.77%. These sequences were also reported in another study, on regulatory T cells. As reported in that work: Primers: 52 TRBV forward and 13 TRBJ reverse.

The specimen was CD4+ T cells sorted from blood. The source is a human donor in good health.

This sequence joins TRBV19 and TRBJ1-2; no clear D gene. CDR3 length equals 14 residues. V lost 6 bases and J 1 base, leaving 12 bases between the germline ends. CDR1 is LNHDA, CDR2 SQIVND, per germline (reference sequence). CDR3 nucleotide sequence: TGTGCCAGTAGAGCCAATTGGGGTAACTATGGCTACACCTTC. Translating gives CASRANWGNYGYTF.

This rearrangement joins TRBV6-5 to TRBJ2-5; TRBD1 might be the D (6 bases). V was pared by 0 bases and J by 0 bases, with 8 bases between. Germline V lookup: CDR1 MNHEY, CDR2 SVGAGI. The length of the CDR3 is 15 residues. The DNA of the CDR3 is TGTGCCAGCAGTTACTCGAGGGGGTACCAAGAGACCCAGTACTTC. Protein product: CASSYSRGYQETQYF.

This rearrangement joins TRBV10-3 to TRBJ2-5; 13 nucleotides agree with TRBD2. V shed 2 bases, J shed 2 bases, and the junction held 8 bases outside the gene matches. The CDR3 has 18 residues. Germline V gene data show CDR1 as ENHRY and CDR2 as SYGVKD. The CDR3 DNA sequence: TGTGCCATCAGTGAGACACTAGCGGGAGGGGGGGGACAAGAGACCCAGTACTTC. The encoded protein is CAISETLAGGGGQETQYF.

The rearrangement links TRBV6-1 to TRBJ2-5; perhaps TRBD2 as D (5 bases). The CDR3 sequence is 12 residues long. V lost 2 bases, J lost 5 bases, and 6 bases lay in between. Germline V gives CDR1 MNHNS, CDR2 SASEGT. CDR3 sequence: CASSETGETQYF. CDR3 in DNA: TGTGCCAGCAGTGAAACGGGGGAGACCCAGTACTTC.

This chain connects TRBV6-1 to TRBJ1-6; D is uncertain. The V and J ends lost 4 bases and 7 bases respectively, with 11 bases between them. Germline V gives CDR1 MNHNS, CDR2 SASEGT. The CDR3 contains 14 residues. The CDR3 reads CASSARRENSPLHF. In DNA, the CDR3 is TGTGCCAGCAGTGCCCGACGAGAGAATTCACCCCTCCACTTT.